This TCR beta chain stems from a study of B cell selection in AIRE deficiency. Trimming at V came to 1 base and at J to 6 bases, leaving 2 bases not matched to a gene. This CDR3 has 13 residues. The germline gives CDR1 KGHSH, CDR2 LQKENI. The sorted conventional CD4 T cells were gated as CD4+CD127+. In the study's own analysis: Pooled conventional T cells gave 9.9x10^4 or so patient and 13.4x10^4 donor TCRbeta sequences. The table came from immunoSEQ multiplex PCR; TCRdb's copy has only in-frame clones and leaves some out. V, J and clone size reflect that table, while D and trimming were determined from the DNA. The sample includes 20,000 to 25,000 clones, more than 95% seen only once; the top ten take roughly 0.3%. A word on this clone: The target antigen is unknown.

Whole-study findings and limits: CDR3s were shorter in shared Treg sequences, reflecting few non-templated nucleotide insertions. About 30.6% of healthy-donor shared Treg TCRbeta sequences appeared in patient Tconv cells. TCRbeta-only data showed about 35% of shared healthy Treg sequences in healthy Tconv.

The sequence derives from a human donor with AIRE deficiency. The chain couples TRBV18 to TRBJ1-1; 7 bases are shared with TRBD1. Sequencing was done on a sample of conventional CD4+ T cells sorted from PBMCs. The DNA of the CDR3 is TGTGCCAGCTCACCACTAGGGGGCCCTGAAGCTTTCTTT. Its protein is CASSPLGGPEAFF.